The 11 T cell receptor beta chains below come from one sample, sequenced in a study of beta chain features in type 1 diabetes. The sequenced template was cDNA made from the entire isolated RNA. Clones were sequenced by immunoSEQ multiplex PCR, and TCRdb holds only the in-frame ones, with some missing. The sample lists 85,000 to 110,000 clones, under 30% occurring once. No antigens are known for them. Study results and caveats: Type 1 diabetes patients had TCRB CDR3s that were shorter (moderately but significantly so) in all four CD4+ subsets.

The specimen was central memory CD4+ T cells from blood. The receptor set was obtained from a woman aged 18-30 years with type 1 diabetes.

About this clone itself: The same CDR3 is also encoded by other DNA sequences in this sample. The chain has TRBV7-8 and TRBJ2-7, with TRBD1 identical over 8 bases. CDR1 and CDR2 (germline): SGHVS, FQNEAQ. The CDR3 length is 13 residues. The V gene end was trimmed by 1 base and the J gene end by 6 bases; junction bases not matched to a gene: 2. CDR3 sequence reads: CASSLEDRGEQYV. CDR3 DNA: TGTGCCAGCAGCTTAGAAGACAGGGGCGAGCAGTACGTC.

The CDR3 sequence is CASSGGQIMNTEAFF. As DNA, the CDR3 is TGCGCCAGCAGCGGCGGACAGATAATGAACACTGAAGCTTTCTTT. The J gene is TRBJ1-1, the V gene TRBV5-1, with D tentatively TRBD1 (6 bases). The length of the CDR3 is 15 residues. Germline V gene data show CDR1 as SGHRS and CDR2 as YFSETQ. V was shortened by 4 bases and J by 0 bases, with 13 bases between the two germline ends.

This clone was recorded a few times. The genes are TRBV27 and TRBJ2-2; D may be TRBD2 (6 bases). Germline V CDR1 and CDR2: MNHEY, SMNVEV (reference sequence). The CDR3 totals 16 residues. V was shortened by 5 bases and J by 6 bases, with 19 bases between the two germline ends. CDR3 sequence: CASSSNRDFYSGELFF. Written as DNA, the CDR3 is TGTGCCAGCAGTAGCAACCGGGACTTCTATTCCGGGGAGCTGTTTTTT.

This clone was found a few times. The chain has TRBV12-5 and TRBJ2-1, with D possibly TRBD2 on 5 matching bases. The CDR3 consists of 12 residues. Germline V gene sequence: CDR1 LGHNT, CDR2 FRNRAP. Deletions cut 6 bases from V and 6 bases from J, with 9 bases between. DNA for the CDR3: TGTGCTAGTGGCTCAGGAGGCAATGAGCAGTTCTTC. This translates into CASGSGGNEQFF. The full variable domain, rest sourced from reference TRBV12-5 and TRBJ2-1, is DARVTQTPRHKVTEMGQEVTMRCQPILGHNTVFWYRQTMMQGLELLAYFRNRAPLDDSGMPKDRFSAEMPDATLATLKIQPSEPRDSAVYFCASGSGGNEQFFGPGTRLTVL.

CDR3 coding DNA: TGTGCCTGGTCAGGACAGGGGGCATTCGGTGAGCAGTTCTTC. Amino acids: CAWSGQGAFGEQFF. This chain connects TRBV30 to TRBJ2-1; 11 bases map to TRBD1. CDR3 length: 14 residues. CDR1 is GTSNPN and CDR2 is SVGIG in the germline V gene (reference sequence). V trimming: 5 bases; J trimming: 9 bases; junction bases outside the gene matches: 9.

Here the CDR3 reads CASSLRGAPNGYTF. CDR3 in DNA: TGTGCCAGCTCACTGCGGGGGGCGCCGAATGGCTACACCTTC. The chain uses TRBV18 and TRBJ1-2, with TRBD1 as a possible D gene (6 bases). The CDR3 runs to 14 residues. Germline V gene data show CDR1 as KGHSH and CDR2 as LQKENI. The V gene lost 4 bases and the J gene lost 6 bases, with 15 bases spanning the gap. The entire variable domain, with the rest obtained from reference TRBV18 and TRBJ1-2, is as follows: NAGVMQNPRHLVRRRGQEARLRCSPMKGHSHVYWYRQLPEEGLKFMVYLQKENIIDESGMPKERFSAEFPKEGPSILRIQQVVRGDSAAYFCASSLRGAPNGYTFGSGTRLTVV.

J is TRBJ1-5 and V is TRBV2; no firm D call. This CDR3 is 15 amino acids long. Germline V gene sequence: CDR1 SNHLY, CDR2 FYNNEI. Trimming stripped 1 base from V and 5 bases from J, with 12 bases between. The CDR3, as DNA: TGTGCCAGCAGTGAAGGTGCGGGTTCCTATCAGCCCCAGCATTTT. This codes for CASSEGAGSYQPQHF.

The sample holds a few counts of this clone. The gene calls are TRBV2 and TRBJ1-5; D perhaps matches TRBD1 (5 bases). CDR3 length: 13 amino acids. CDR1 and CDR2 (germline): SNHLY, FYNNEI. V shed 7 bases and J shed 1 base, with 8 bases lying between them. The CDR3 DNA follows: TGTGCCAGCAAGGCAGGGAGCAATCAGCCCCAGCATTTT. The encoded protein is CASKAGSNQPQHF.

This clone showed up just a few times. This sequence joins TRBV6-6 and TRBJ1-1, with TRBD1 matching over 7 bases. The J segment lost 3 bases and the V segment lost 5 bases, leaving 9 bases of the junction unmatched. Germline assignment: CDR1 MNHNY and CDR2 SVGAGI (reference sequence). The CDR3 is made up of 15 amino acids. Here the CDR3 reads CASSHRGRGDTEAFF. The CDR3 DNA reads TGTGCCAGCAGTCACCGCGGCAGGGGGGACACTGAAGCTTTCTTT.

This clone was seen a handful of times. V gene TRBV10-3 combines with J gene TRBJ2-3; 11 bases agree with TRBD2. The junction had 14 bases not matched to a gene; V was cut back by 0 bases and J by 0 bases. This CDR3 contains 21 residues. Germline V gene sequence: CDR1 ENHRY, CDR2 SYGVKD. The CDR3 here is CAISESLVAGGPVSSTDTQYF. CDR3 DNA sequence: TGTGCCATCAGTGAGTCGTTGGTAGCGGGAGGGCCTGTTTCTAGCACAGATACGCAGTATTTT.

This clone was detected a few times. The gene calls are TRBV4-1 and TRBJ2-1, with D hard to call. This CDR3 is 17 amino acids long. Germline V gene sequence: CDR1 MGHRA, CDR2 YSYEKL. Trimming pared 0 bases from V and 6 bases from J, leaving 18 bases between. The CDR3: CASSQEVAVKRSNEQFF. The CDR3 DNA reads as TGCGCCAGCAGCCAAGAGGTGGCAGTAAAGAGGAGCAATGAGCAGTTCTTC.